This TCR beta chain was retrieved from a study of cytomegalovirus exposure and HLA in healthy donors. General study results and limits: Upon later analysis, HLA-associated TCR beta chains proved more clonally expanded than other, equally common chains. Some TCR beta chains (more than 150 of them) were listed as cytomegalovirus-associated.

Concerning this clone itself: The antigen is unknown.

PCR used 60 Vbeta primers and 13 Jbeta primers. Assay used: immunoSEQ multiplex PCR; TCRdb lists only in-frame clones, some missing. The sample yields about 140,000 clones, about three quarters seen once. V was cut by 2 bases and J by 8 bases, with 7 bases left in between. CDR3 length equals 12 residues. CDR1 and CDR2 (germline): MDHEN, SYDVKM. Specimen: PBMCs. This sequence originates from a woman aged 40-49 years in good health and CMV-seronegative. The gene calls are TRBV28 and TRBJ2-1; possibly TRBD2 for D (6 bases). The CDR3 is CASSLRGDEQFF. CDR3 in DNA: TGTGCCAGCAGTTTACGCGGGGATGAGCAGTTCTTC.